A single sample gave rise to the 32 T cell receptor beta chains below, sequenced in a study of T cell responses to AZD1222 COVID-19 vaccine. Only in-frame clones appear in the TCRdb table, and some are missing; sequencing was by immunoSEQ multiplex PCR. Of about 89,000 clones listed, 75% to 90% were seen once; the top ten hold approximately 5%. The source was peripheral blood, collected 28 days after the second AZD1222 dose. Receptors were obtained from an adult who received the AZD1222 COVID-19 vaccine.

The chain has TRBV19 and TRBJ1-1; no firm D call. There are 15 residues in the CDR3. Germline values: CDR1 LNHDA, CDR2 SQIVND (reference sequence). Trimming took 5 bases from V and 0 from J, leaving 13 bases between them. The CDR3 DNA is TGTGCCAGTAGTGCGTGGGCAGAAGTGAACACTGAAGCTTTCTTT. Translating gives CASSAWAEVNTEAFF.

The V and J genes are TRBV10-2 and TRBJ1-1; D is possibly TRBD1 (5 bases). The CDR3 has 14 amino acids. Per the germline V gene, CDR1 is WSHSY and CDR2 is SAAADI. V was pared by 4 bases and J by 2 bases, with 11 bases between. The CDR3 DNA sequence: TGCGCCAGCAGTGGGCGGGGACTAAACACTGAAGCTTTCTTT. This encodes CASSGRGLNTEAFF.

The V call is TRBV5-1, the J call TRBJ1-1; D remains ambiguous. Germline assignment: CDR1 SGHRS and CDR2 YFSETQ. CDR3 length equals 11 residues. Trimming took off 5 bases at V and 11 bases at J, with 13 bases between the two ends. Written as DNA, the CDR3 is TGCGCCAGCAGGGGTTCGGTGGACGCTTTCTTT. Its protein is CASRGSVDAFF.

The rearrangement joins TRBV20-1 to TRBJ2-3; no clear D gene. CDR3 size: 11 residues. Germline CDR1 is DFQATT and CDR2 is SNEGSKA (reference sequence). V was cut by 3 bases and J by 4 bases, with 5 bases left in between. The CDR3 region has the DNA TGCAGTGCTAGTAAGTCAGATACGCAGTATTTT. Translation: CSASKSDTQYF.

The rearrangement joins TRBV4-2 to TRBJ1-4; D remains ambiguous. This CDR3 region has 16 residues. Trimming took 4 bases from V and 0 from J, leaving 12 bases between them. Germline values: CDR1 LGHNA, CDR2 YNFKEQ. The DNA of the CDR3 is TGTGCCAGCAGCCCTGTTTGGCAGGCAACTAATGAAAAACTGTTTTTT. As protein: CASSPVWQATNEKLFF.

The gene calls are TRBV7-2 and TRBJ1-2; TRBD1 matches 7 bases. V lost 4 bases to trimming and J lost 4 bases; unmatched junction nucleotides: 6. The germline CDR1 and CDR2 sequences are SGHTA and FQGNSA. This CDR3 region has 14 residues. CDR3: CASSSPGTAYGYTF. CDR3 in DNA: TGTGCCAGCAGCTCCCCCGGGACAGCCTATGGCTACACCTTC.

This sequence joins TRBV2 and TRBJ2-3; 12 bases map to TRBD2. Germline V gene sequence: CDR1 SNHLY, CDR2 FYNNEI. This CDR3 contains 15 residues. V gave up 2 bases and J gave up 6 bases; unmatched junction bases: 3. The CDR3 region is CASSELAGGRDTQYF. CDR3 sequence (DNA): TGTGCCAGCAGTGAACTAGCGGGGGGGCGTGATACGCAGTATTTT. The full variable domain, its missing parts supplied by reference TRBV2 and TRBJ2-3, is EPEVTQTPSHQVTQMGQEVILRCVPISNHLYFYWYRQILGQKVEFLVSFYNNEISEKSEIFDDQFSVERPDGSNFTLKIRSTKLEDSAMYFCASSELAGGRDTQYFGPGTRLTVL.

The chain carries TRBV30 and TRBJ1-5; a possible D gene is TRBD1 (6 bases). CDR3 length: 15 residues. Per the germline V gene, CDR1 is GTSNPN and CDR2 is SVGIG (reference sequence). V was trimmed by 1 base and J by 3 bases, leaving 13 bases between them. CDR3 loop: CAWSDPQGSNQPQHF. For the CDR3, the DNA is TGTGCCTGGAGTGACCCACAGGGATCCAATCAGCCCCAGCATTTT.

The chain's CDR3 is CASTSESYGYTF. CDR3 sequence (DNA): TGTGCCAGCACCTCGGAATCCTATGGCTACACCTTC. V usage is TRBV28 and J usage is TRBJ1-2; D is unclear. The CDR3 spans 12 residues. Deletions cut 7 bases from V and 4 bases from J, with 10 bases between. Germline V gene lookup returns CDR1 MDHEN and CDR2 SYDVKM.

The chain joins TRBV6-1 to TRBJ2-7; 10 nucleotides agree with TRBD2. V was pared by 2 bases and J by 2 bases, with 6 bases of the junction left unmatched. Germline CDR1 is MNHNS and CDR2 is SASEGT. This CDR3 has 16 residues. The CDR3 sequence: CASSETSGAYAYEQYF. The CDR3 DNA reads TGTGCCAGCAGTGAAACTAGCGGGGCATACGCCTACGAGCAGTACTTC.

This sequence joins TRBV5-1 and TRBJ1-4; no reliable D call. V dropped 0 bases and J dropped 6 bases, with 12 bases sitting between them. The germline gives CDR1 SGHRS, CDR2 YFSETQ. This CDR3 has 15 amino acids. The CDR3 DNA reads TGCGCCAGCAGCTTGGATAGCGGGCTTGATGAAAAACTGTTTTTT. Residues: CASSLDSGLDEKLFF.

The CDR3 loop is CASSQYFSYNEQFF. CDR3 bases: TGCGCCAGCAGCCAATACTTCTCCTACAATGAGCAGTTCTTC. The chain uses TRBV4-3 and TRBJ2-1, with D uncertain. Between the trimmed V and J ends, which lost 2 bases and 0 bases, there was a span of 5 bases. The CDR3 extends over 14 amino acids. Looked up from germline, CDR1 is LGHNA and CDR2 is YSLEER.

This clone was detected once. This chain connects TRBV5-1 to TRBJ2-6; no definite D call. Trimming removed 1 base from V and 0 bases from J, with 8 bases in between. Germline V CDR1 and CDR2: SGHRS, YFSETQ. The CDR3 spans 16 residues. For the CDR3, the DNA is TGCGCCAGCAGCTTGTATGAGGTCTCTGGGGCCAACGTCCTGACTTTC. The encoded protein is CASSLYEVSGANVLTF. The full variable domain, rest sourced from reference TRBV5-1 and TRBJ2-6, is KAGVTQTPRYLIKTRGQQVTLSCSPISGHRSVSWYQQTPGQGLQFLFEYFSETQRNKGNFPGRFSGRQFSNSRSEMNVSTLELGDSALYLCASSLYEVSGANVLTFGAGSRLTVL.

The chain couples TRBV30 to TRBJ1-1, with D hard to call. Per the germline V gene, CDR1 is GTSNPN and CDR2 is SVGIG (reference sequence). V was pared by 2 bases and J by 0 bases, with 4 bases between. There are 12 residues in the CDR3. CDR3 region: CAWSTVNTEAFF. The CDR3 DNA is TGTGCCTGGAGTACGGTGAACACTGAAGCTTTCTTT.

The chain has TRBV10-3 and TRBJ2-3, with D unclear. The CDR3 extends over 15 amino acids. Germline-derived CDR1 and CDR2 are ENHRY and SYGVKD. V shed 7 bases and J shed 1 base, with 15 bases lying between them. The CDR3 loop reads CAITRDIQRTDTQYF. In nucleotides, the CDR3 is TGTGCCATCACGCGAGACATCCAACGCACAGATACGCAGTATTTT.

The V and J genes are TRBV18 and TRBJ2-4; tentative D call: TRBD1 (6 bases). Between the trimmed V and J ends, which lost 2 bases and 6 bases, there was a span of 14 bases. Per the germline V gene, CDR1 is KGHSH and CDR2 is LQKENI. The CDR3 extends over 15 amino acids. This CDR3 reads CASSPDSRGRNIQYF. The CDR3 bases are TGTGCCAGCTCACCAGACTCAAGGGGGAGAAACATTCAGTACTTC.

The rearrangement joins TRBV10-3 to TRBJ1-1; D might be TRBD1 (5 bases). Trimming removed 0 bases from V and 1 base from J, with 6 bases in between. The CDR3 length is 14 residues. CDR1 and CDR2 (germline): ENHRY, SYGVKD. CDR3 residues: CAISESGANTEAFF. CDR3 nucleotides: TGTGCCATCAGTGAGTCAGGGGCGAACACTGAAGCTTTCTTT.

This rearrangement joins TRBV15 to TRBJ2-1; D perhaps matches TRBD1 (6 bases). CDR3 length: 14 amino acids. Germline V gene sequence: CDR1 LNHNV, CDR2 YYDKDF (reference sequence). Trimming cost V 0 bases and J 5 bases, with 8 bases left between them. The CDR3 DNA sequence: TGTGCCACCAGCAGAGACCGGGACAACAATGAGCAGTTCTTC. Amino acids: CATSRDRDNNEQFF.

V gene TRBV9 combines with J gene TRBJ2-1; TRBD2 is a possible D gene (6 bases). CDR3 size: 15 residues. Germline-derived CDR1 and CDR2 are SGDLS and YYNGEE. Trimming took 0 bases from V and 6 from J, leaving 13 bases between them. The CDR3 bases are TGTGCCAGCAGCGTAGACTGGTTCGGGGGCAATGAGCAGTTCTTC. Its translation is CASSVDWFGGNEQFF.

J is TRBJ1-2 and V is TRBV5-4; perhaps TRBD1 as D (5 bases). Trimming removed 2 bases at V and 7 bases at J, with 12 bases between. Germline V lookup: CDR1 SGHNT, CDR2 YYREEE (reference sequence). The CDR3 has 13 amino acids. The CDR3 spells CASSFEGLGGYTF. CDR3 in DNA: TGTGCCAGCAGCTTTGAGGGGCTGGGTGGCTACACCTTC.

This chain connects TRBV6-2 or TRBV6-3 to TRBJ1-1; D is unclear. This CDR3 region has 16 residues. Trimming pared 1 base from V and 0 bases from J, leaving 12 bases between. In germline, CDR1 is MNHEY, CDR2 SVGEGT. The CDR3 bases are TGTGCCAGCAGTTACTTTTGGGAACACATGAACACTGAAGCTTTCTTT. Its protein product is CASSYFWEHMNTEAFF.

V gene TRBV4-1 combines with J gene TRBJ2-1; D is perhaps TRBD1 or TRBD2 (5 bases each). With 2 bases removed from V and 1 base from J, the gap between germline ends came to 9 bases. CDR3 size: 15 residues. Germline V gene sequence: CDR1 MGHRA, CDR2 YSYEKL. CDR3 region: CASSQRDGSYNEQFF. The CDR3 DNA reads TGCGCCAGCAGCCAAAGGGACGGGTCCTACAATGAGCAGTTCTTC.

This chain connects TRBV5-1 to TRBJ1-5; 7 nucleotides align to TRBD1. Trimming removed 0 bases from V and 2 bases from J; junction bases left unmatched: 2. The CDR3 length is 15 residues. Germline V gives CDR1 SGHRS, CDR2 YFSETQ. The CDR3 nucleotides are TGCGCCAGCAGCTTGGAGGGGGCTGGCAATCAGCCCCAGCATTTT. Residues: CASSLEGAGNQPQHF.

This sequence joins TRBV3-1 (or the pseudogene TRBV3-2) and TRBJ2-1, with 9 bases matching TRBD1. The J segment lost 6 bases and the V segment lost 1 base, leaving 7 bases of the junction unmatched. This CDR3 spans 16 amino acids. Germline V gene sequence: CDR1 LGHDT, CDR2 YNNKEL (reference sequence). The CDR3 nucleotides are TGTGCCAGCAGCCAAGGGGGGACAGGGCGAGGCAATGAGCAGTTCTTC. It is translated as CASSQGGTGRGNEQFF.

V and J are TRBV24-1 and TRBJ1-1; maybe TRBD1 (5 bases). V lost 5 bases to trimming and J lost 0 bases, with 15 bases between them. This CDR3 is built from 16 residues. In germline, CDR1 is KGHDR, CDR2 SFDVKD. CDR3 sequence reads: CATSGLGGIMNTEAFF. The CDR3 nucleotides are TGTGCCACCAGTGGATTGGGGGGGATCATGAACACTGAAGCTTTCTTT.

This rearrangement joins TRBV4-1 to TRBJ2-1; either TRBD1 or TRBD2 may fit D (6 bases each). This CDR3 has 14 residues. Germline V gene sequence: CDR1 MGHRA, CDR2 YSYEKL. Trimming took off 1 base at V and 6 bases at J, with 10 bases between the two ends. CDR3 residues: CASSQVRGLNEQFF. The CDR3 DNA reads as TGCGCCAGCAGCCAAGTTCGGGGGCTCAATGAGCAGTTCTTC.

The chain uses TRBV29-1 and TRBJ1-3; D is ambiguous. V shed 0 bases and J shed 0 bases, with 6 bases lying between them. Germline V gives CDR1 SQVTM, CDR2 ANQGSEA. The length of the CDR3 is 14 residues. Here the CDR3 DNA reads TGCAGCGTTGAAGAACCATTCTCTGGAAACACCATATATTTT. This translates into CSVEEPFSGNTIYF.

The chain links TRBV19 to TRBJ1-2; no firm D call. There are 11 residues in the CDR3. Germline assignment: CDR1 LNHDA and CDR2 SQIVND (reference sequence). V was trimmed by 4 bases and J by 4 bases, leaving 4 bases between them. This CDR3 reads CASSNSYGYTF. CDR3 nucleotide sequence: TGTGCCAGTAGTAACAGCTATGGCTACACCTTC.

V usage is TRBV6-2 or TRBV6-3 and J usage is TRBJ1-3; D remains unclear. CDR1 and CDR2 (germline): MNHEY, SVGEGT. CDR3 length equals 15 residues. V gave up 6 bases and J gave up 4 bases, with 16 bases separating them. The CDR3 loop reads CASSLRESSGNTIYF. CDR3 sequence (DNA): TGTGCCAGCAGCCTTCGAGAGTCGAGCGGAAACACCATATATTTT.

The rearrangement joins TRBV2 to TRBJ1-2; 9 nucleotides align to TRBD1. V lost 4 bases to trimming and J lost 7 bases; unmatched junction nucleotides: 10. In germline, CDR1 is SNHLY, CDR2 FYNNEI. This CDR3 has 15 residues. The CDR3 here is CASSGGQGGASGYTF. CDR3 bases: TGTGCCAGCAGTGGGGGACAGGGAGGAGCGTCTGGCTACACCTTC.

The CDR3 DNA is TGCGCCAGCAGCTTGTACGGACGTAACAATGAGCAGTTCTTC. Translating it yields CASSLYGRNNEQFF. The V gene is TRBV5-1, the J gene TRBJ2-1; D is uncertain. CDR1 is SGHRS and CDR2 is YFSETQ in the germline V gene. The CDR3 runs 14 residues. The V and J ends lost 1 base and 5 bases respectively, with 10 bases between them. Drawing the rest from reference TRBV5-1 and TRBJ2-1, the complete variable domain is KAGVTQTPRYLIKTRGQQVTLSCSPISGHRSVSWYQQTPGQGLQFLFEYFSETQRNKGNFPGRFSGRQFSNSRSEMNVSTLELGDSALYLCASSLYGRNNEQFFGPGTRLTVL.

The chain has TRBV6-5 and TRBJ2-7, with 9 bases identical to TRBD1. Germline CDR1 reads MNHEY; CDR2 reads SVGAGI. CDR3 length: 14 amino acids. J lost 6 bases, V lost 6 bases, and 9 bases had no gene match. In nucleotides, the CDR3 is TGTGCCAGCAGGCACAGGGGGCTTGGGGCCGAGCAGTACTTC. This gives the protein CASRHRGLGAEQYF.